Shown below are 25 T cell receptor beta chains from a single sample sequenced in a study of blood T cells in healthy people across ages. A sample-barcoded 5' primer and a J-beta primer mix were used in a second PCR of about 7 to 12 cycles. A single record per CDR3 protein comes from TCRdb applying MiXCR to the 5' RACE reads. The data show fewer than 900,000 distinct CDR3 sequences, with approximately 35% seen just once and over 10% held by the top ten. Material: blood. All receptors derive from a man aged 18 to 35 in good health.

A note on this clonotype: One end of the junction varies from germline; a read error may be responsible. In DNA form, the CDR3 reads TGTGCCGGTTCGTATAGACCTAACTATGGCTACACCTTT. This sequence encodes CAGSYRPNYGYTF. The V gene is TRBV30, the J gene TRBJ1-2; no firm D call. Germline-derived CDR1 and CDR2 are GTSNPN and SVGIG (reference sequence). The CDR3 loop spans 13 amino acids.

This clonotype was seen at least ten times. V usage is TRBV20-1 and J usage is TRBJ1-4, with unresolved D. Germline CDR1 is DFQATT and CDR2 is SNEGSKA (reference sequence). The CDR3 is made up of 14 amino acids. V lost 3 bases and J lost 4, with 12 bases in between. CDR3 DNA sequence: TGCAGTGCTAGTCCCTCCTCTTTTAATGAAAAACTGTTTTTT. Its translation is CSASPSSFNEKLFF.

Note on this clonotype: A much larger clone differs from this one at a single base, so this may be a read error. The rearrangement uses TRBV29-1 and TRBJ2-3; TRBD1 is a possible D gene (6 bases). Per germline, CDR1 SQVTM and CDR2 ANQGSEA. This CDR3 comprises 13 residues. The CDR3 spells CSAEGQLTDTQYF. DNA for the CDR3: TGCAGCGCTGAAGGACAGCTCACAGATACGCAGTATTTT.

CDR3 protein: CSADGPGPYDNEQFF. The CDR3 DNA follows: TGCAGTGCGGACGGACCGGGACCTTACGACAATGAGCAGTTCTTC. The rearrangement joins TRBV20-1 to TRBJ2-1; D is perhaps TRBD1 or TRBD2 (5 bases each). The germline V gene has CDR1 DFQATT and CDR2 SNEGSKA (reference sequence). CDR3 length: 15 residues. V was cut by 6 bases and J by 5 bases, with 20 bases left in between.

This clonotype was counted between two and nine times. The J gene is TRBJ1-1, the V gene TRBV30; 10 nucleotides agree with TRBD1. With 4 bases clipped from V and 4 bases from J, the junction kept 9 bases outside the gene matches. This CDR3 is built from 15 residues. CDR1 is GTSNPN, CDR2 SVGIG, per germline (reference sequence). CDR3 nucleotide sequence: TGTGCCTGGACCATGGGGGACAGGGGTACCACTGAAGCTTTCTTT. It is translated as CAWTMGDRGTTEAFF.

The table lists this clonotype with many counts. The V gene is TRBV12-3 or TRBV12-4, the J gene TRBJ1-1; D not certain. V shed 6 bases and J shed 7 bases, with 12 bases lying between them. This CDR3 comprises 12 residues. The CDR3 DNA reads as TGTGCCAGCAGCACGTACGGCCATGAAGCTTTCTTT. Protein: CASSTYGHEAFF.

In its sample, this clonotype was seen many times. The chain's CDR3 is CASSHQTQLPQYF. The CDR3 nucleotides are TGTGCCAGCAGCCATCAGACCCAGCTCCCGCAGTACTTC. V gene TRBV7-9 combines with J gene TRBJ2-5; D call uncertain. This CDR3 has 13 amino acids. V was pared by 5 bases and J by 11 bases, with 18 bases between. CDR1 is SEHNR and CDR2 is FQNEAQ in the germline V gene (reference sequence).

The CDR3 sequence: CASSQPRTGRNEQFF. The CDR3 region has the DNA TGCGCCAGCAGCCAACCGAGGACAGGGAGGAATGAGCAGTTCTTC. The J gene is TRBJ2-1, the V gene TRBV4-1, with 8 nucleotides matching TRBD1. V shed 2 bases and J 7 bases; nucleotides not matched to a gene: 7. Looked up from germline, CDR1 is MGHRA and CDR2 is YSYEKL. The CDR3 length is 15 residues.

A few counts support this clonotype. V usage is TRBV19 and J usage is TRBJ2-3; 12 bases fit TRBD2. This CDR3 is built from 15 residues. The trim removed 4 bases at V and 7 bases at J, leaving 6 bases unmatched. Germline values: CDR1 LNHDA, CDR2 SQIVND (reference sequence). For the CDR3, the DNA is TGTGCCAGTAGTACTACTAGCGGGGGGATCAATACGCAGTATTTT. It codes for CASSTTSGGINTQYF.

As concerns this clonotype: This may come from a read error, since a much larger clone is one base off. This chain joins TRBV6-2 or TRBV6-3 and TRBJ2-1, with D unresolved. The V end was cut by 6 bases, the J end by 4 bases, with 16 bases between. The CDR3 length is 15 residues. CDR1 and CDR2 (germline): MNHEY, SVGEGT. CDR3 region: CASSRDMGGYNEQFF. DNA for the CDR3: TGTGCCAGCAGCAGAGACATGGGTGGTTACAATGAGCAGTTCTTC.

The chain employs TRBV20-1 and TRBJ2-1, with 16 nucleotides matching TRBD2. CDR1 DFQATT and CDR2 SNEGSKA come from the germline V gene (reference sequence). This CDR3 is 16 amino acids long. J lost 11 bases, V lost 5 bases, and 12 bases had no gene match. The CDR3 protein is CSARGTSGGVTRQQFF. The CDR3 nucleotides read TGCAGTGCTCGAGGGACTAGCGGGGGGGTTACAAGGCAGCAGTTCTTC.

The chain carries TRBV12-3 or TRBV12-4 and TRBJ2-7, with 8 bases identical to TRBD1. The CDR3 contains 14 residues. V shed 4 bases, J shed 7 bases, and the junction held 9 bases outside the gene matches. CDR3 sequence: CASSYGQGSGEQYF. Here the CDR3 DNA reads TGTGCCAGCAGTTATGGACAGGGATCGGGGGAGCAGTACTTC.

This clonotype showed up just a few times. The rearrangement uses TRBV24-1 and TRBJ2-6, with no clear D. This CDR3 contains 18 residues. V shed 2 bases and J shed 2 bases, with 15 bases lying between them. Germline V lookup: CDR1 KGHDR, CDR2 SFDVKD. DNA for the CDR3: TGTGCCACCAGTGATTCCCTCACAGCCGCAGCTGGGGCCAACGTCCTGACTTTC. Protein: CATSDSLTAAAGANVLTF.

The CDR3 sequence: CAWRKPAGQAKNIQYF. CDR3 coding DNA: TGTGCCTGGAGGAAGCCCGCCGGACAGGCCAAAAACATTCAGTACTTC. V is TRBV30 and J is TRBJ2-4; perhaps TRBD1 as D (6 bases). V was pared by 3 bases and J by 1 base, with 16 bases between. Germline values: CDR1 GTSNPN, CDR2 SVGIG (reference sequence). CDR3 size: 16 residues.

The chain uses TRBV4-2 and TRBJ2-1; 7 nucleotides line up with TRBD2. The germline gives CDR1 LGHNA, CDR2 YNFKEQ. This CDR3 is built from 17 residues. After removal of 0 bases from V and 6 bases from J, the junction contained 11 bases not matched to a gene. The CDR3 nucleotides are TGTGCCAGCAGCCAAGAGGTCTCCGGACTAGTCGGCAATGAGCAGTTCTTC. Translated, it gives CASSQEVSGLVGNEQFF.

The genes are TRBV4-1 and TRBJ1-1; unclear D gene. The CDR3 length is 13 residues. With 2 bases removed from V and 0 bases from J, the gap between germline ends came to 4 bases. Per the germline V gene, CDR1 is MGHRA and CDR2 is YSYEKL. CDR3 DNA: TGCGCCAGCAGCCAACACGTGAACACTGAAGCTTTCTTT. Translation gives CASSQHVNTEAFF.

This rearrangement joins TRBV9 to TRBJ2-5; 7 bases agree with TRBD1. CDR3 length equals 14 residues. Germline-derived CDR1 and CDR2 are SGDLS and YYNGEE. After removal of 0 bases from V and 11 bases from J, the junction contained 10 bases not matched to a gene. The CDR3 nucleotides read TGTGCCAGCAGCGTAGGGGACAGACACAATGAGCAGTACTTC. Encoded protein: CASSVGDRHNEQYF.

A few counts support this clonotype. The gene calls are TRBV20-1 and TRBJ1-4, with TRBD1 as a possible D gene (6 bases). Per germline, CDR1 DFQATT and CDR2 SNEGSKA (reference sequence). This CDR3 comprises 14 residues. Trimming took 5 bases from V and 4 from J, leaving 14 bases between them. CDR3 protein: CSAGREGDNEKLFF. CDR3 coding DNA: TGCAGTGCTGGACGAGAGGGGGATAATGAAAAACTGTTTTTT.

The V call is TRBV3-1, the J call TRBJ1-2, with D possibly being TRBD1 (5 bases). The CDR3 extends over 16 amino acids. In germline, CDR1 is LGHDT, CDR2 YNNKEL (reference sequence). The V and J ends lost 3 bases and 6 bases respectively, with 20 bases between them. CDR3 in amino acids: CASSHPEQAASHGYTF. Here the CDR3 DNA reads TGTGCCAGCAGCCATCCCGAACAGGCAGCAAGTCATGGCTACACCTTC.

For this clonotype: An end of the junction differs from the germline gene, which may be a read error. This sequence joins TRBV25-1 and TRBJ1-2; TRBD1 agrees at 9 bases. Germline V gene lookup returns CDR1 MGHDK and CDR2 SYGVNS. The CDR3 covers 15 residues. The CDR3 is CVSSDGDRASYGYTF. The CDR3 DNA is TGTGTCAGCAGTGACGGGGACAGGGCATCCTATGGCTACACCTTC.

The V call is TRBV29-1, the J call TRBJ2-2, with D perhaps TRBD1 (6 bases). Trimming left V 7 bases short and J 1 base short, with 13 bases between. Germline CDR1 and CDR2: SQVTM and ANQGSEA. This CDR3 comprises 14 residues. CDR3 DNA sequence: TGCAGCGCCTCCGTAGGGGGGAACACCGGGGAGCTGTTTTTT. It codes for CSASVGGNTGELFF.

The gene calls are TRBV5-1 and TRBJ2-3; D is unclear. From germline, CDR1 is SGHRS and CDR2 YFSETQ. This CDR3 has 15 amino acids. Trimming stripped 0 bases from V and 0 bases from J, with 8 bases between. The chain's CDR3 is CASSLGYRSTDTQYF. The CDR3 DNA is TGCGCCAGCAGCTTGGGGTACCGTAGCACAGATACGCAGTATTTT.

This clonotype was recorded at least ten times. This rearrangement joins TRBV7-9 to TRBJ1-2, with D possibly matching TRBD1 (5 bases). Germline loops: CDR1 SEHNR, CDR2 FQNEAQ (reference sequence). There are 13 residues in the CDR3. The CDR3 sequence: CFLRGILNYGYTF. The CDR3, as DNA: TGTTTCCTTCGGGGGATACTGAACTATGGCTACACCTTC.

This chain links TRBV9 with TRBJ1-3; D is ambiguous. V was trimmed by 0 bases and J by 0 bases, leaving 10 bases between them. CDR1 is SGDLS, CDR2 YYNGEE, per germline. The CDR3 loop spans 16 amino acids. CDR3 amino acids: CASSVDAGFSGNTIYF. CDR3 nucleotides: TGTGCCAGCAGCGTAGATGCCGGATTCTCTGGAAACACCATATATTTT.

This chain links TRBV7-3 with TRBJ2-5, with 13 positions matching TRBD2. Germline values: CDR1 SGHTA, CDR2 FQGTGA. The length of the CDR3 is 15 residues. V shed 5 bases, J shed 11 bases, and the junction held 11 bases outside the gene matches. For the CDR3, the DNA is TGTGCCAGCAGCGAACTAGCGGGGGGGTACAATGAGCAGTACTTC. It is translated as CASSELAGGYNEQYF.